This note documents a single TCR beta chain sequence. This sample is drawn from a study of regulatory T cells in long-lasting Graves disease. On the study more broadly: For under 3 months, newly diagnosed Graves' patients had been taking antithyroid drugs.

The time point: newly diagnosed GD, antithyroid drugs for less than 3 months. Making the TCR library involved RNA that had been extracted from PBMCs. EDTA tubes received approximately 9 milliliters of collected peripheral blood. Building the TCR beta libraries relied on iRepertoire HTBI primers, and CDR3 regions underwent Arm-PCR. TCRdb fed the multiplex PCR reads into MiXCR, producing one record per CDR3 protein. Seen here are more than 300,000 distinct CDR3 sequences, over 9.5% observed once, and the top ten hold 18%. Trimming cost V 0 bases and J 7 bases; bases outside gene matches: 6. This CDR3 comprises 15 residues. CDR1 is DFQATT, CDR2 SNEGSKA, per germline (reference sequence). In addition, the sample was reused for a study of T cells in Graves' hyperthyroidism and ophthalmopathy. That work contributes: Exclusion criteria comprised uncontrolled infection, other autoimmune disease, pregnancy or lactation. The HTBI primer set was used in a first-round RT-PCR of the TCR CDR3.

The chain has TRBV20-1 and TRBJ2-1; the match to TRBD2 covers 10 bases. The specimen comprised peripheral blood mononuclear cells (PBMCs), sampled at new diagnosis, from a patient treated with antithyroid drugs. The receptor was isolated from a young woman with Graves disease. CDR3 amino acids: CSARDLAGVGNEQFF. The CDR3 DNA follows: TGCAGTGCTAGAGATCTAGCGGGAGTTGGGAATGAGCAGTTCTTC.